Listed here is a single T cell receptor (beta chain). These data are taken from a study of blood T cell repertoires in COVID-19. As processed by the authors: Amplified reference gene primers provided the basis for estimating nucleated cell counts. Sequencing was performed with immunoSEQ multiplex PCR; in TCRdb, only in-frame clones are kept and a portion is missing. V and J calls and clone size come straight from that table; D and trimming were deduced from the DNA. There are approximately 82,000 clones in the sample; roughly 89% occur only once, and approximately 1.2% lies in the top ten. This CDR3 contains 15 residues. Per the germline V gene, CDR1 is LNHDA and CDR2 is SQIVND (reference sequence). Trimming removed 1 base at V and 3 bases at J, with 12 bases between.

The TCR originated in a woman in her forties or fifties with acute COVID-19. J is TRBJ1-2 and V is TRBV19; no reliable D call. Sample: PBMCs or T cells enriched from blood (not recorded which). The CDR3 DNA is TGTGCCAGTAGTATAGCCCCTCAGGATTACTATGGCTACACCTTC. Amino acid sequence: CASSIAPQDYYGYTF.